Presented here are 5 T cell receptor beta chains from one specimen sequenced in a study of T cell responses to AZD1222 COVID-19 vaccine. The assay was immunoSEQ multiplex PCR, and TCRdb's table has in-frame clones only and misses some. Among approximately 84,000 clones listed, approximately 83% were seen once. Sequencing used peripheral blood, obtained 28 days after the second AZD1222 dose. The receptors were sampled from an adult who received the AZD1222 COVID-19 vaccine.

The chain links TRBV16 to TRBJ1-1; TRBD1 matches at 8 bases. CDR3 length: 16 amino acids. The V and J ends lost 6 bases and 1 base, in that order; junction bases with no gene match: 10. Germline-derived CDR1 and CDR2 are KGHSY and FQNENV. Here the CDR3 reads CASSPRGQGQNTEAFF. The CDR3 nucleotides read TGTGCCAGCAGTCCACGTGGACAGGGCCAGAACACTGAAGCTTTCTTT.

The gene calls are TRBV9 and TRBJ1-2; D might be TRBD1 (5 bases). Germline V CDR1 and CDR2: SGDLS, YYNGEE. The V end was cut by 4 bases, the J end by 2 bases, with 18 bases between. The CDR3 consists of 16 residues. The CDR3 loop is CASSPQPGRNNYGYTF. The DNA of the CDR3 is TGTGCCAGCAGCCCCCAACCGGGACGGAACAACTATGGCTACACCTTC. Together with reference TRBV9 and TRBJ1-2, the CDR3 gives the full variable domain: DSGVTQTPKHLITATGQRVTLRCSPRSGDLSVYWYQQSLDQGLQFLIQYYNGEERAKGNILERFSAQQFPDLHSELNLSSLELGDSALYFCASSPQPGRNNYGYTFGSGTRLTVV.

The chain is built from TRBV11-2 and TRBJ2-7; 8 nucleotides line up with TRBD2. Germline CDR1 SGHAT, CDR2 FQNNGV. The trim removed 5 bases at V and 7 bases at J, leaving 16 bases unmatched. This CDR3 contains 16 residues. CDR3 in DNA: TGTGCCAGCAGCCCCCGGGGGGGGCCTGGGTCTAAGGAGCAGTACTTC. Translation: CASSPRGGPGSKEQYF.

This clone has just one count. The rearrangement uses TRBV15 and TRBJ1-1; D possibly corresponds to TRBD1 (6 bases). From germline, CDR1 is LNHNV and CDR2 YYDKDF (reference sequence). The CDR3 totals 13 residues. The V end lost 5 bases, the J end lost 4 bases, and 11 bases lay between the germline ends. The CDR3: CATSVGQSTEAFF. The CDR3 DNA reads as TGTGCCACCAGCGTCGGACAGAGCACTGAAGCTTTCTTT.

J is TRBJ2-2 and V is TRBV27; D gene uncertain. V gave up 5 bases and J gave up 3 bases, with 10 bases separating them. The CDR3 is 14 amino acids. Germline values: CDR1 MNHEY, CDR2 SMNVEV (reference sequence). The CDR3 DNA follows: TGTGCCAGCAGTGTCTCTGGGGACACCGGGGAGCTGTTTTTT. Translation: CASSVSGDTGELFF.